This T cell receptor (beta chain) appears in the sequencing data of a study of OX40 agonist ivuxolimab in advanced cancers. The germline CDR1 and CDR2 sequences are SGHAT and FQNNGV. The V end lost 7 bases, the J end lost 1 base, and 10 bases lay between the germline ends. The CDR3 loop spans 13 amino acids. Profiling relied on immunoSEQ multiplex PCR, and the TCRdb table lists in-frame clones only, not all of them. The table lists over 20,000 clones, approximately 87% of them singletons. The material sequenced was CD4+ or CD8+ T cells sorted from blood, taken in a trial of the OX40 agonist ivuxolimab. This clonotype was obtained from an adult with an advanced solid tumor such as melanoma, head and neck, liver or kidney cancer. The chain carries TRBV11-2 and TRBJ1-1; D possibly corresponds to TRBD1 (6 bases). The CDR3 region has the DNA TGTGCCAGCATCACAGGGACGAACACTGAAGCTTTCTTT. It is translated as CASITGTNTEAFF.